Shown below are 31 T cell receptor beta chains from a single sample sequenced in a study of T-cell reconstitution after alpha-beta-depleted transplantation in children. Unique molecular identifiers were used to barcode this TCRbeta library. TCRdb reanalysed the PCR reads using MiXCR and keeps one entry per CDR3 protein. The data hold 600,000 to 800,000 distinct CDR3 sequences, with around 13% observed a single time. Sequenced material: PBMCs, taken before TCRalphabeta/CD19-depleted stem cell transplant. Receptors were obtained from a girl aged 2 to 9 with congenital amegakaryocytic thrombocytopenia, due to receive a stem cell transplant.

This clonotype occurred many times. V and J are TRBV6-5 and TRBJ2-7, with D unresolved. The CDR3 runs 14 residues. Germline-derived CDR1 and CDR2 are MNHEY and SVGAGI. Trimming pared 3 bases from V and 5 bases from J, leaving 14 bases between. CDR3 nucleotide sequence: TGTGCCAGCAGTTATAGTTTCATATCTCACGAGCAGTACTTC. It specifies CASSYSFISHEQYF.

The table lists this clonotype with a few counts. The CDR3 DNA sequence: TGTGCCACCAGCCCCCGGGTAGCGGGAAAGAGCTCCTACAATGAGCAGTTCTTC. Protein: CATSPRVAGKSSYNEQFF. The genes are TRBV15 and TRBJ2-1; 8 positions agree with TRBD2. V trimming: 5 bases; J trimming: 0 bases; junction bases outside the gene matches: 12. Looked up from germline, CDR1 is LNHNV and CDR2 is YYDKDF (reference sequence). The CDR3 spans 18 residues.

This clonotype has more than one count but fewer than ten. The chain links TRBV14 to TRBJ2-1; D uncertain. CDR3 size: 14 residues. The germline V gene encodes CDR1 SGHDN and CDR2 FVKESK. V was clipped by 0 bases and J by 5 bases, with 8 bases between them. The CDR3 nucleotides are TGTGCCAGCAGCCAAGACGGCGGAGACAATGAGCAGTTCTTC. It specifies CASSQDGGDNEQFF.

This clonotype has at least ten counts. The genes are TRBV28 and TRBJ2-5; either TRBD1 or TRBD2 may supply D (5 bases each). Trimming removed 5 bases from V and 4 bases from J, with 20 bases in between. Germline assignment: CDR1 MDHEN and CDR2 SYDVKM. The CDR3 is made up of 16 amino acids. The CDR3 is CASSPTRGRLRETQYF. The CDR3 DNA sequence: TGTGCCAGCAGTCCTACCCGGGGCAGACTCAGAGAGACCCAGTACTTC. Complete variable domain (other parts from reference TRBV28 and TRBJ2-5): DVKVTQSSRYLVKRTGEKVFLECVQDMDHENMFWYRQDPGLGLRLIYFSYDVKMKEKGDIPEGYSVSREKKERFSLILESASTNQTSMYLCASSPTRGRLRETQYFGPGTRLLVL.

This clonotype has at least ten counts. The CDR3 is CASSALGYNEQFF. As DNA, the CDR3 is TGTGCCAGCAGTGCCTTGGGGTACAATGAGCAGTTCTTC. The rearrangement uses TRBV12-3 or TRBV12-4 and TRBJ2-1; D uncertain. The V gene lost 5 bases and the J gene lost 4 bases, with 9 bases spanning the gap. The CDR3 totals 13 residues.

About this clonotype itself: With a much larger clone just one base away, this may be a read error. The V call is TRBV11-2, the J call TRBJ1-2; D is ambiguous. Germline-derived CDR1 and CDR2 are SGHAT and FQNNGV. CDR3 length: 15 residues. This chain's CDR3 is CASSLGATPIYDYTF. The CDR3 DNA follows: TGTGCCAGCAGCTTAGGGGCAACTCCCATCTATGACTACACCTTC.

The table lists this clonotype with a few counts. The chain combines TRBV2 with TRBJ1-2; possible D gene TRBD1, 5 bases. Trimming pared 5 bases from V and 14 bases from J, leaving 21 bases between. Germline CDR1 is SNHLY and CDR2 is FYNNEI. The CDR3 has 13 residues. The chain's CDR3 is CASSSTPGSGVTF. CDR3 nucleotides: TGTGCCAGCAGTTCTACTCCCGGCTCGGGGGTTACCTTC. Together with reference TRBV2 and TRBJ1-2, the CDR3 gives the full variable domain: EPEVTQTPSHQVTQMGQEVILRCVPISNHLYFYWYRQILGQKVEFLVSFYNNEISEKSEIFDDQFSVERPDGSNFTLKIRSTKLEDSAMYFCASSSTPGSGVTFGSGTRLTVV.

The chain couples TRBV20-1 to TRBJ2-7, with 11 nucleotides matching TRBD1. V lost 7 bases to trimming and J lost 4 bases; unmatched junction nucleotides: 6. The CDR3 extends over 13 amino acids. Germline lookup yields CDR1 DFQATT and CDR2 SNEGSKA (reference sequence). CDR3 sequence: CSVRDRGIYEQYF. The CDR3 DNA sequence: TGCAGTGTCAGGGACAGGGGGATATACGAGCAGTACTTC.

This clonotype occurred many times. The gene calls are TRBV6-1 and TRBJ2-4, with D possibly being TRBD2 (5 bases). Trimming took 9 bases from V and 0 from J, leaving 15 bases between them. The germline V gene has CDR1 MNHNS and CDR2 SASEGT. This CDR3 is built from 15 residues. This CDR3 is CASESPGLAKNIQYF. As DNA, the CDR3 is TGTGCCAGTGAAAGTCCCGGACTAGCCAAAAACATTCAGTACTTC.

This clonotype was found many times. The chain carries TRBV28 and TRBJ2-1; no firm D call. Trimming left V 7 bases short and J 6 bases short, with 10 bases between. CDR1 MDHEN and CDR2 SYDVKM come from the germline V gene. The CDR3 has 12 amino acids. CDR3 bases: TGTGCCAGCAAAGAGGTGGGCAATGAGCAGTTCTTC. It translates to CASKEVGNEQFF.

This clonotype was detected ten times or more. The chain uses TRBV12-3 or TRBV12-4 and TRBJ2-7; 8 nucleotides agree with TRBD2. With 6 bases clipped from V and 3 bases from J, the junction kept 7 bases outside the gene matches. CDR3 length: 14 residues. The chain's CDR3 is CASSPLADHYEQYF. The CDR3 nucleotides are TGTGCCAGCAGCCCACTAGCGGACCACTACGAGCAGTACTTC.

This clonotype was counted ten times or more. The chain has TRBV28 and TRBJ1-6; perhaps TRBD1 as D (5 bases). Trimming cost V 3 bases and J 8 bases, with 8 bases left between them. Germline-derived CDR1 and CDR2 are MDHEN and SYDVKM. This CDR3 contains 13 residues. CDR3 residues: CASSFPGDSPLHF. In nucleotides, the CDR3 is TGTGCCAGCAGTTTTCCGGGGGATTCACCCCTCCACTTT. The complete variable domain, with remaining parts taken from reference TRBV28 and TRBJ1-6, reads DVKVTQSSRYLVKRTGEKVFLECVQDMDHENMFWYRQDPGLGLRLIYFSYDVKMKEKGDIPEGYSVSREKKERFSLILESASTNQTSMYLCASSFPGDSPLHFGNGTRLTVT.

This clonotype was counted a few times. This chain's CDR3 is CASSPILAGVTGYNEQFF. The CDR3 DNA reads as TGTGCCAGCAGCCCAATACTAGCGGGCGTGACGGGCTACAATGAGCAGTTCTTC. The chain carries TRBV7-8 and TRBJ2-1; 9 nucleotides agree with TRBD2. CDR1 is SGHVS and CDR2 is FQNEAQ in the germline V gene. V lost 5 bases to trimming and J lost 3 bases; unmatched junction nucleotides: 14. CDR3 length: 18 amino acids.

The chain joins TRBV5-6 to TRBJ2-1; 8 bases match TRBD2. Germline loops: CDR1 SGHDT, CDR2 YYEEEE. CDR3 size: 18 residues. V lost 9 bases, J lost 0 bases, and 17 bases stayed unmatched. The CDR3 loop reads CAIGPQGAGGTSYNEQFF. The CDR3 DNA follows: TGTGCCATCGGCCCCCAAGGGGCGGGAGGAACCTCCTACAATGAGCAGTTCTTC.

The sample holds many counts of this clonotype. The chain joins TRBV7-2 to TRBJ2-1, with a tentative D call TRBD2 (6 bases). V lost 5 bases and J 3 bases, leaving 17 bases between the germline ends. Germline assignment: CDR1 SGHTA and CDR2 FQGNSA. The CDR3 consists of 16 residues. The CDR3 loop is CASSPGISGYYNEQFF. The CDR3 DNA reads TGTGCCAGCAGCCCCGGGATTAGCGGTTACTACAATGAGCAGTTCTTC.

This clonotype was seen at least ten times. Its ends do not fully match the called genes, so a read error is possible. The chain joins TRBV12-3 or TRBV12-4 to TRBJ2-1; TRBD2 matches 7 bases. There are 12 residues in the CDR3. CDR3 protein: CASRLAGNEQFF. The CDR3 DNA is TGTGCCAGCAGGTTAGCGGGTAATGAGCAGTTCTTC.

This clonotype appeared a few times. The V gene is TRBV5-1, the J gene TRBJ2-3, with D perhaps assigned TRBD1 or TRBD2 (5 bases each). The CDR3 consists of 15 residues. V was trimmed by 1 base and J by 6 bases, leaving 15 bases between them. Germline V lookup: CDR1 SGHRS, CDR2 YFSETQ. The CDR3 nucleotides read TGCGCCAGCAGCTTGCCGGGACCCCAGGCGGATACGCAGTATTTT. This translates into CASSLPGPQADTQYF.

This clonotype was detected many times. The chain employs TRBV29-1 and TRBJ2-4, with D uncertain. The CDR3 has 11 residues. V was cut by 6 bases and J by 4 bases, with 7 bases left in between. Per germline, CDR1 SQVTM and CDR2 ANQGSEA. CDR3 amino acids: CSVGGKNIQYF. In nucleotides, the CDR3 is TGCAGCGTAGGCGGAAAAAACATTCAGTACTTC. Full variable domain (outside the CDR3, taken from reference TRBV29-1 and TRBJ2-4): SAVISQKPSRDICQRGTSLTIQCQVDSQVTMMFWYRQQPGQSLTLIATANQGSEATYESGFVIDKFPISRPNLTFSTLTVSNMSPEDSSIYLCSVGGKNIQYFGAGTRLSVL.

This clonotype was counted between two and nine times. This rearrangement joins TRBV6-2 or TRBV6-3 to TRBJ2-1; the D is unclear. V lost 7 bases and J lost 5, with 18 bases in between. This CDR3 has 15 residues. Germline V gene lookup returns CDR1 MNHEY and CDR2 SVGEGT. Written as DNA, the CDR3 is TGTGCCAGCACCCCGAGGAATTCGAGAAACAATGAGCAGTTCTTC. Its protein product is CASTPRNSRNNEQFF.

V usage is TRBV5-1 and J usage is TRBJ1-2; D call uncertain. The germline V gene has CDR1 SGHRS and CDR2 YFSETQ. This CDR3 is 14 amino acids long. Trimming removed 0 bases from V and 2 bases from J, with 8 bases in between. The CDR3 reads CASSLGLINYGYTF. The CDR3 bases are TGCGCCAGCAGCTTGGGTCTGATCAACTATGGCTACACCTTC. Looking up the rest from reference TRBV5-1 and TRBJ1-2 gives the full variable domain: KAGVTQTPRYLIKTRGQQVTLSCSPISGHRSVSWYQQTPGQGLQFLFEYFSETQRNKGNFPGRFSGRQFSNSRSEMNVSTLELGDSALYLCASSLGLINYGYTFGSGTRLTVV.

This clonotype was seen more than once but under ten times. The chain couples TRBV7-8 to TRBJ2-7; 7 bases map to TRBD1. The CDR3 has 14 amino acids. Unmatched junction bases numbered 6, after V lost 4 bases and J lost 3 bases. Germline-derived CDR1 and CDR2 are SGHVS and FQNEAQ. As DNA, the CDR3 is TGTGCCAGCAGCTCCCTGACAGGGTTCTACGAGCAGTACTTC. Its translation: CASSSLTGFYEQYF.

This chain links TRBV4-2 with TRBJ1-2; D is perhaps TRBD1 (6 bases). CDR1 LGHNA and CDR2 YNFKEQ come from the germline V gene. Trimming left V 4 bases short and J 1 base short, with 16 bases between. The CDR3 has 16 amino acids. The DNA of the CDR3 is TGTGCCAGCAGCCCCCTCGGGGGGGGCTATAACTATGGCTACACCTTC. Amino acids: CASSPLGGGYNYGYTF.

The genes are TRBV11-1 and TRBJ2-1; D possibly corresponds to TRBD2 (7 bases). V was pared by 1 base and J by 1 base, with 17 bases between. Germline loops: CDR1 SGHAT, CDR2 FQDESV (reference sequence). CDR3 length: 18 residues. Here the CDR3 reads CASSLVGGGSGSYNEQFF. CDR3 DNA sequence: TGTGCCAGCAGCTTAGTCGGGGGCGGGAGTGGGTCCTACAATGAGCAGTTCTTC.

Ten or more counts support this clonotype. For the CDR3, the DNA is TGCGCCAGCAGTGAGATAGCAGGGGCGGACACTGAAGCTTTCTTT. Its protein is CASSEIAGADTEAFF. The V call is TRBV10-2, the J call TRBJ1-1; TRBD1 might be the D (6 bases). Germline V CDR1 and CDR2: WSHSY, SAAADI. The CDR3 runs 15 residues. Trimming shortened V by 2 bases and J by 3 bases, and 13 bases separated the two germline ends.

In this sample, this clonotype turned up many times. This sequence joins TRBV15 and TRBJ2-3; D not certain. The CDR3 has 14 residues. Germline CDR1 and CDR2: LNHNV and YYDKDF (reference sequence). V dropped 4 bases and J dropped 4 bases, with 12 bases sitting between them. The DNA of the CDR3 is TGTGCCACCAGCATCGGCTCTTCCCCAGATACGCAGTATTTT. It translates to CATSIGSSPDTQYF.

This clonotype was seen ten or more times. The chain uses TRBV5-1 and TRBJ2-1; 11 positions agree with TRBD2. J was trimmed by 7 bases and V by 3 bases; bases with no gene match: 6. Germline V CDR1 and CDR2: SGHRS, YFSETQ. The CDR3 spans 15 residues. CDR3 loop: CASSYTSGSSNEQFF. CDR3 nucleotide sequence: TGCGCCAGCAGCTATACTAGCGGGAGTTCAAATGAGCAGTTCTTC.

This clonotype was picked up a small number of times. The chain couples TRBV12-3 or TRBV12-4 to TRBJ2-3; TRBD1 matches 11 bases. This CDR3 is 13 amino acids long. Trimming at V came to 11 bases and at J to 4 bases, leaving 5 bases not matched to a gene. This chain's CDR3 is CAARDRGSDTQYF. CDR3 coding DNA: TGTGCCGCCCGGGACAGGGGGTCAGATACGCAGTATTTT.

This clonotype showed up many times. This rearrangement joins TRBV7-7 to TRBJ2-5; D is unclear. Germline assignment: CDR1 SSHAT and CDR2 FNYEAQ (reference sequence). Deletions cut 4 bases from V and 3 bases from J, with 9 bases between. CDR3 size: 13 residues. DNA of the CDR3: TGTGCCAGCAGCTCGACGGTAGAAGAGACCCAGTACTTC. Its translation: CASSSTVEETQYF. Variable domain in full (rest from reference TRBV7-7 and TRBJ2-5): GAGVSQSPRYKVTKRGQDVTLRCDPISSHATLYWYQQALGQGPEFLTYFNYEAQPDKSGLPSDRFSAERPEGSISTLTIQRTEQRDSAMYRCASSSTVEETQYFGPGTRLLVL.

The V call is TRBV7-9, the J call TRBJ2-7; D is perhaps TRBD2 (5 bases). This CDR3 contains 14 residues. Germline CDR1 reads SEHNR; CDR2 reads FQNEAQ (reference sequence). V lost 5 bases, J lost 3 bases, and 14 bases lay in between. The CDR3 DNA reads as TGTGCCAGCAGCCATCGGGAAGGAGACTACGAGCAGTACTTC. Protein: CASSHREGDYEQYF.

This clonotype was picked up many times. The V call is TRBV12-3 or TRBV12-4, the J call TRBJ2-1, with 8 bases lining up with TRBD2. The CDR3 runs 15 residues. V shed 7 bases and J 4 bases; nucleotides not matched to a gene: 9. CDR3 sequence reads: CASKSWASGYNEQFF. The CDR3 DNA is TGTGCCAGCAAGAGTTGGGCTAGCGGGTACAATGAGCAGTTCTTC.

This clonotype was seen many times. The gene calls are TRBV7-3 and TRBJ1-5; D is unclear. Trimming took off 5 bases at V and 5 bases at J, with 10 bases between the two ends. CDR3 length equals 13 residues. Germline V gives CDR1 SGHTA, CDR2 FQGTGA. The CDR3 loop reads CASSVDGDQPQHF. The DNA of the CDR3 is TGTGCCAGCAGCGTAGACGGGGATCAGCCCCAGCATTTT.